A selection of T cell receptor beta chains follows, all from one sample in a study of cytomegalovirus exposure and HLA in healthy donors. Sequencing used immunoSEQ multiplex PCR; TCRdb keeps in-frame clones, though not all of them. The table includes more than 100,000 clones, approximately 15% detected once. Sample: PBMCs. The receptors derive from a woman between 18 and 29 years old in good health and CMV-seronegative. The CDR3 runs from the conserved cysteine through the conserved F or W. The order of the fields is clone size, D gene, V gene, J gene, CDR3 DNA, CDR3 protein. A D gene is named only where the DNA matches it firmly. Part of the rows lack a size; the others show once, few, many or a class for expanded clones.

-,TRBD2,TRBV5-4,TRBJ2-2,TGTGCCAGCAGCCATGGACTAGCGGGAGAGACCGGGGAGCTGTTTTTT,CASSHGLAGETGELFF
-,-,TRBV11-1,TRBJ2-1,TGTGCCAGCAGCGCTACTTGGGTGGCGGAGTTCTTC,CASSATWVAEFF
few,TRBD1,TRBV6-6,TRBJ2-1,TGTGCCAGCAGTTCCAACGGACAGGGTGAGCAGTTCTTC,CASSSNGQGEQFF
-,TRBD2,TRBV10-3,TRBJ2-3,TGTGCCATCAGTGAGTCGGCCGGGACTAGCGGGGGAAACACAGATACGCAGTATTTT,CAISESAGTSGGNTDTQYF
few,TRBD2,TRBV6-1,TRBJ2-3,TGTGCCAGCAGTGAACGGGCTAGCGGGAGGAGGGATACGCAGTATTTT,CASSERASGRRDTQYF
few,-,TRBV6-5,TRBJ1-3,TGTGCCAGCAGTTACACAGGTTCCTCTGGAAACACCATATATTTT,CASSYTGSSGNTIYF
many,TRBD1,TRBV28,TRBJ1-5,TGTGCCAGCAGGGGGACAGGGCGACGCAATCAGCCCCAGCATTTT,CASRGTGRRNQPQHF
-,-,TRBV28,TRBJ1-4,TGTGCCAGCAGTTTATATCCAGGAGTCGCGGGTAATGAAAAACTGTTTTTT,CASSLYPGVAGNEKLFF
-,TRBD2,TRBV5-4,TRBJ2-5,TGTGCCAGCAGCTCCTCCCTAGCGGGGGGGCCGCGGACCCAGTACTTC,CASSSSLAGGPRTQYF
few,-,TRBV9,TRBJ1-5,TGTGCCAGCAGCAGAGGACAGAGCAATCAGCCCCAGCATTTT,CASSRGQSNQPQHF
few,-,TRBV7-9,TRBJ2-2,TGTGCCAGCAGCTTTCGCGGGACGGCCTCTACCGGGGAGCTGTTTTTT,CASSFRGTASTGELFF
few,-,TRBV5-6,TRBJ2-5,TGTGCCAGCCGGAGTTTTCAGCAAGAGACCCAGTACTTC,CASRSFQQETQYF
-,-,TRBV30,TRBJ1-2,TGTGCCTGGAGCGAATATGGCTCCACCTTC,CAWSEYGSTF
few,TRBD2,TRBV7-9,TRBJ2-5,TGTGCCAGCAGCGGGACTAGCGGGGGGGCCAGGGAGACCCAGTACTTC,CASSGTSGGARETQYF
-,-,TRBV11-2,TRBJ1-5,TGTGCCAGCAGCTTAGCGGGGGTAGAGCAGCCCCAGCATTTT,CASSLAGVEQPQHF
-,TRBD1,TRBV19,TRBJ1-1,TGTGCCACCCGGGACAGGGGGAACACTGAAGCTTTCTTT,CATRDRGNTEAFF
-,TRBD2,TRBV6-6,TRBJ2-7,TGTGCCAGCACCGGACTAGCGGGAGTCCACGAGCAGTACTTC,CASTGLAGVHEQYF
few,-,TRBV6-1,TRBJ2-2,TGTGCCAGCAGTGAAAGTAGCGGGAACACCGGGGAGCTGTTTTTT,CASSESSGNTGELFF
few,TRBD2,TRBV10-3,TRBJ2-7,TGTGCCATCAGTACTAGCGGCTACGAGCAGTACTTC,CAISTSGYEQYF
-,-,TRBV14,TRBJ2-7,TGTGCCAGCAGCCCGACGGTGAAGCGGCCTCCCTACGAGCAGTACTTC,CASSPTVKRPPYEQYF
-,-,TRBV25-1,TRBJ2-3,TGTGCCAGCAGTGAAAATGGGGGCGCGGGAGATACGCAGTATTTT,CASSENGGAGDTQYF
-,TRBD2,TRBV6-5,TRBJ2-1,TGTGCCAGCAGTTACTGGCGTCTAGCGGGGGGACATGAGCAGTTCTTC,CASSYWRLAGGHEQFF
-,-,TRBV9,TRBJ2-7,TGTGCCAGCAGCGTAGGTCCGGACTGGGACTACGAGCAGTACTTC,CASSVGPDWDYEQYF
-,TRBD2,TRBV29-1,TRBJ2-2,TGCAGCGTTGGGGGACTAGCGGGGGAAATCACAGGGGAGCTGTTTTTT,CSVGGLAGEITGELFF
few,TRBD1,TRBV4-1,TRBJ2-7,TGCGCCAGCAGCCAAAAGGCTGGGGGGACAGGGGACGAGCAGTACTTC,CASSQKAGGTGDEQYF
few,TRBD1,TRBV4-1,TRBJ2-5,TGCGCCAGCAGCCGAGGGGACAGGCGCGAGACCCAGTACTTC,CASSRGDRRETQYF
-,-,TRBV4-1,TRBJ2-2,TGCGCCAGCAGCCCAGAGGGACTGAGATTTCCCGGGGAGCTGTTTTTT,CASSPEGLRFPGELFF
-,-,TRBV7-2,TRBJ2-5,TGTGCCAGCAGCTTAGTAGTAGCGCTGGGAGAGACCCAGTACTTC,CASSLVVALGETQYF
-,TRBD1,TRBV11-1,TRBJ2-7,TGTGCCAGCAGCCCCACCTCCGGGACAGGGGGACGGCGAGAGCAGTACTTC,CASSPTSGTGGRREQYF
-,TRBD2,TRBV14,TRBJ2-1,TGTGCCAGCAGCCAAGGGGGAACTAGCGGGAGGTGGGCTGAGCAGTTCTTC,CASSQGGTSGRWAEQFF
-,-,TRBV29-1,TRBJ2-2,TGCAGCGTTGAAGATTGGGAGAGGGCCGGGGAGCTGTTTTTT,CSVEDWERAGELFF
-,-,TRBV7-3,TRBJ1-1,TGTGCCAGCAGCATAAGCGGACAGCCGAACACTGAAGCTTTCTTT,CASSISGQPNTEAFF
-,-,TRBV30,TRBJ1-6,TGTGCCTGGAGTTTGGGGGGGCTAGATAATTCACCCCTCCACTTT,CAWSLGGLDNSPLHF
-,TRBD1,TRBV7-8,TRBJ2-7,TGTGCCAGCAGCCCTACAGGGGGCAGATCCTACGAGCAGTACTTC,CASSPTGGRSYEQYF